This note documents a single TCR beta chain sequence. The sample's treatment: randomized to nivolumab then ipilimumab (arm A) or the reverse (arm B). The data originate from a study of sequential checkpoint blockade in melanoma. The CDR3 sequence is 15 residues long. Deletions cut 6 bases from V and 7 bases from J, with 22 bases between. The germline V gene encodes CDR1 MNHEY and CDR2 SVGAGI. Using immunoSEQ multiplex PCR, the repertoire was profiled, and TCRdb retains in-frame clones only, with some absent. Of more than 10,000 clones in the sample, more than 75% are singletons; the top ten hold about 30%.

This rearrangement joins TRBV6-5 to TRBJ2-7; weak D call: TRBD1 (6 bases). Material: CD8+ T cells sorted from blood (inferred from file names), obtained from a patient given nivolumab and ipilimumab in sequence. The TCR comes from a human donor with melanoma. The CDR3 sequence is CASRPRDRPLLEQYF. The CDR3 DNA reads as TGTGCCAGCAGACCCCGAGACAGGCCCCTCTTGGAGCAGTACTTC.